The present T cell receptor beta chain was sequenced within a study of shared clonotypes between healthy human individuals. Libraries were prepared by immunoSEQ multiplex PCR; TCRdb keeps only in-frame clonotypes and omits some of them. The table records hundreds of thousands of clones, around 78% of them present only once. A CD45RA-negative memory subset and a CD45RA+ naive subset were separated from the CD4+ cells. Material: memory CD4+ T cells sorted from blood. The subset denotes: CD45RA-negative fraction. The sequence derives from a woman aged 30 to 39 in good health.

The CDR3 DNA follows: TGTGCCAGCAGCCCAGAGGGCGGAAATCAGCCCCAGCATTTT. Translating gives CASSPEGGNQPQHF. The genes are TRBV5-4 and TRBJ1-5; D unclear. V was shortened by 4 bases and J by 4 bases, with 12 bases between the two germline ends. CDR3 length: 14 amino acids. CDR1 is SGHNT and CDR2 is YYREEE in the germline V gene (reference sequence).